These 15 T cell receptor beta chains were all obtained from the same sample, sequenced in a study of OX40 agonist ivuxolimab in advanced cancers. Sequencing used immunoSEQ multiplex PCR; TCRdb keeps in-frame clones, though not all of them. The top ten hold about 7.9% of the sample, which has around 67,000 clones, approximately 80% seen once. This specimen consisted of CD4+ or CD8+ T cells sorted from blood, obtained in a trial of the OX40 agonist ivuxolimab. Receptors originate from an adult with an advanced solid tumor such as melanoma, head and neck, liver or kidney cancer.

The chain uses TRBV27 and TRBJ2-6; no reliable D call. The CDR3 is 14 residues long. Germline V gene lookup returns CDR1 MNHEY and CDR2 SMNVEV (reference sequence). The V gene lost 0 bases and the J gene lost 3 bases, with 3 bases spanning the gap. This CDR3 is CASSLSSGANVLTF. For the CDR3, the DNA is TGTGCCAGCAGTTTATCTAGTGGGGCCAACGTCCTGACTTTC.

This clone was recorded once. This chain joins TRBV27 and TRBJ2-3; 11 bases are a match to TRBD2. This CDR3 contains 15 residues. Germline trimming cut 3 bases from V and 9 bases from J; bases unmatched to any gene: 8. Germline V gene sequence: CDR1 MNHEY, CDR2 SMNVEV (reference sequence). In DNA, the CDR3 is TGTGCCAGCAGTTTCACTAGCGGGGGTGGGGGCACGCAGTATTTT. It encodes CASSFTSGGGGTQYF.

This clone was seen more than once but under ten times. The CDR3 DNA is TGTGCTAGTGGTTTGGCCCCCGCAGGGCCTTTTTTTGAAAAACTGTTTTTT. It translates to CASGLAPAGPFFEKLFF. The chain couples TRBV12-5 to TRBJ1-4, with D possibly matching TRBD1 (5 bases). V was cut by 1 base and J by 7 bases, with 19 bases left in between. CDR3 length: 17 residues. In germline, CDR1 is LGHNT, CDR2 FRNRAP.

This clone was counted between two and nine times. The V and J genes are TRBV12-2 and TRBJ2-6; the table calls TRBD1, which could not be checked here. TRBV12-2 is a pseudogene segment. This CDR3 comprises 17 residues. The CDR3 bases are TGTGCAAGTCGCCACGGACAGGGAAGGTCAGAGGCCAACGTCCTGACTTTC. It is translated as CASRHGQGRSEANVLTF.

The chain recombines TRBV2 with TRBJ1-5; D might be TRBD1 (5 bases). The germline V gene has CDR1 SNHLY and CDR2 FYNNEI. The CDR3 spans 14 residues. V lost 3 bases to trimming and J lost 2 bases, with 8 bases between them. CDR3 amino acids: CASSDRAGNQPQHF. DNA of the CDR3: TGTGCCAGCAGTGACAGGGCTGGCAATCAGCCCCAGCATTTT.

This clone appeared a few times. The chain joins TRBV7-3 to TRBJ1-2, with a possible D match to TRBD1 (5 bases). V lost 5 bases and J 3 bases, leaving 16 bases between the germline ends. CDR3 length: 15 amino acids. Germline assignment: CDR1 SGHTA and CDR2 FQGTGA. CDR3 sequence (DNA): TGTGCCAGCAGCCCCACTTCCCGAGGGGACTATGGCTACACCTTC. It encodes CASSPTSRGDYGYTF.

The chain combines TRBV29-1 with TRBJ2-2, with 8 bases aligning to TRBD2. Trimming took 5 bases from V and 1 from J; bases not matched to a gene: 3. There are 14 residues in the CDR3. Germline V CDR1 and CDR2: SQVTM, ANQGSEA. Here the CDR3 DNA reads TGCAGCGTTCCTACTAGCGGGAACACCGGGGAGCTGTTTTTT. It codes for CSVPTSGNTGELFF.

The chain couples TRBV15 to TRBJ2-7; 8 bases fit TRBD1. V trimming: 1 base; J trimming: 2 bases; junction bases outside the gene matches: 4. The CDR3 is 15 amino acids. Germline values: CDR1 LNHNV, CDR2 YYDKDF (reference sequence). CDR3 in DNA: TGTGCCACCAGCAGAGGGGCAGGGGGCACCTACGAGCAGTACTTC. Its protein product is CATSRGAGGTYEQYF. Using reference TRBV15 and TRBJ2-7 for the parts outside the CDR3, the full variable domain is DAMVIQNPRYQVTQFGKPVTLSCSQTLNHNVMYWYQQKSSQAPKLLFHYYDKDFNNEADTPDNFQSRRPNTSFCFLDIRSPGLGDTAMYLCATSRGAGGTYEQYFGPGTRLTVT.

Only a few counts were recorded for this clone. The genes are TRBV2 and TRBJ2-7; TRBD2 might be the D (5 bases). The CDR3 has 16 residues. The ends were cut back, 2 bases at V and 1 base at J, with 15 bases in the middle. Per germline, CDR1 SNHLY and CDR2 FYNNEI. The CDR3 loop reads CASSENRGGWSYEQYF. CDR3 DNA: TGTGCCAGCAGTGAAAATCGTGGAGGTTGGTCCTACGAGCAGTACTTC. Variable domain in full (rest from reference TRBV2 and TRBJ2-7): EPEVTQTPSHQVTQMGQEVILRCVPISNHLYFYWYRQILGQKVEFLVSFYNNEISEKSEIFDDQFSVERPDGSNFTLKIRSTKLEDSAMYFCASSENRGGWSYEQYFGPGTRLTVT.

The rearrangement uses TRBV7-7 and TRBJ2-3; the match to TRBD2 covers 9 bases. Germline CDR1 and CDR2: SSHAT and FNYEAQ (reference sequence). V trimming: 4 bases; J trimming: 4 bases; junction bases outside the gene matches: 15. This CDR3 contains 18 residues. As DNA, the CDR3 is TGTGCCAGCAGCTCAGGGGTAGCGGGAGACGTCGTCGCAGATACGCAGTATTTT. Translation gives CASSSGVAGDVVADTQYF.

The V and J genes are TRBV7-6 and TRBJ1-4; 7 bases match TRBD1. The CDR3 totals 13 residues. Germline-derived CDR1 and CDR2 are SGHVS and FNYEAQ. Trimming cost V 1 base and J 13 bases; bases outside gene matches: 6. This CDR3 reads CASSLGPGQLLFF. The CDR3 DNA reads TGTGCCAGCAGCTTAGGTCCGGGACAGCTACTGTTTTTT.

The count of this clone is one. The chain is built from TRBV6-5 and TRBJ1-6; D unclear. V was shortened by 5 bases and J by 2 bases, with 7 bases between the two germline ends. This CDR3 region has 14 residues. From germline, CDR1 is MNHEY and CDR2 SVGAGI. The CDR3 DNA is TGTGCCAGCAGTCGGCCTCCCTATAATTCACCCCTCCACTTT. It is translated as CASSRPPYNSPLHF.

The rearrangement joins TRBV7-9 to TRBJ2-7, with D tentatively TRBD2 (6 bases). The V gene lost 8 bases and the J gene lost 0 bases, with 14 bases spanning the gap. From germline, CDR1 is SEHNR and CDR2 FQNEAQ (reference sequence). The CDR3 consists of 14 residues. The CDR3 is CASSIAGSSYEQYV. CDR3 bases: TGTGCCAGCTCTATCGCGGGGAGCTCCTACGAGCAGTACGTC.

The CDR3, as DNA: TGTGCCAGTAGTCAACTCGGACAGGGGGTAGACTATGGCTACACCTTC. It codes for CASSQLGQGVDYGYTF. The chain carries TRBV19 and TRBJ1-2, with TRBD1 matching over 10 bases. J gave up 3 bases and V 5 bases, and 9 bases lay outside the gene matches. This CDR3 is 16 amino acids long. Looked up from germline, CDR1 is LNHDA and CDR2 is SQIVND (reference sequence). The variable domain in full, completed from reference TRBV19 and TRBJ1-2, reads DGGITQSPKYLFRKEGQNVTLSCEQNLNHDAMYWYRQDPGQGLRLIYYSQIVNDFQKGDIAEGYSVSREKKESFPLTVTSAQKNPTAFYLCASSQLGQGVDYGYTFGSGTRLTVV.

The V gene is TRBV19, the J gene TRBJ2-3; D remains ambiguous. This CDR3 region has 13 residues. V was pared by 7 bases and J by 4 bases, with 12 bases between. Germline lookup yields CDR1 LNHDA and CDR2 SQIVND (reference sequence). The DNA of the CDR3 is TGTGCCAGTACCTCGTCCTCATCAGATACGCAGTATTTT. Translating gives CASTSSSSDTQYF. The variable domain in full, with the rest retrieved from reference TRBV19 and TRBJ2-3, is DGGITQSPKYLFRKEGQNVTLSCEQNLNHDAMYWYRQDPGQGLRLIYYSQIVNDFQKGDIAEGYSVSREKKESFPLTVTSAQKNPTAFYLCASTSSSSDTQYFGPGTRLTVL.